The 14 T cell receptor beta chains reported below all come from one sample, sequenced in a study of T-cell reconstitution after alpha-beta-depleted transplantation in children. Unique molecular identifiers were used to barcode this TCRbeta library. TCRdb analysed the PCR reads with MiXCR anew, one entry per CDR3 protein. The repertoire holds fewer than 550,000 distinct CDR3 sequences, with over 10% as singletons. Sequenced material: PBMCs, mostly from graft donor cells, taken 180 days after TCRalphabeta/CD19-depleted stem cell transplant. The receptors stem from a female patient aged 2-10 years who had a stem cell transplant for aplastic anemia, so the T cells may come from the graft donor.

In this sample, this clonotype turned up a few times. The CDR3, as DNA: TGTGCCAGCAGCACAGGGAGAAACACCATATATTTT. Residues: CASSTGRNTIYF. The chain has TRBV9 and TRBJ1-3; TRBD1 is a possible D gene (6 bases). The length of the CDR3 is 12 residues. In germline, CDR1 is SGDLS, CDR2 YYNGEE. The ends were cut back, 4 bases at V and 5 bases at J, with 7 bases in the middle.

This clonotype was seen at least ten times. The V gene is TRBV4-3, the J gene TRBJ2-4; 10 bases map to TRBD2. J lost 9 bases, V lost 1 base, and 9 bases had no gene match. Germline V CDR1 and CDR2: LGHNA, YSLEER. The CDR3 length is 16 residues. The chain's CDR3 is CASSQGAGGPGGIQYF. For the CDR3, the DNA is TGCGCCAGCAGCCAAGGAGCGGGAGGGCCGGGGGGCATTCAGTACTTC.

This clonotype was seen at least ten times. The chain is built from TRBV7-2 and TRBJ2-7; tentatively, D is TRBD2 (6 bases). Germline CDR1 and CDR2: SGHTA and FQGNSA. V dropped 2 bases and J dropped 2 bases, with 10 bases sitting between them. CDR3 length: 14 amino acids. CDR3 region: CASSLKAGTYEQYF. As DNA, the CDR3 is TGTGCCAGCAGCTTAAAAGCGGGTACCTACGAGCAGTACTTC.

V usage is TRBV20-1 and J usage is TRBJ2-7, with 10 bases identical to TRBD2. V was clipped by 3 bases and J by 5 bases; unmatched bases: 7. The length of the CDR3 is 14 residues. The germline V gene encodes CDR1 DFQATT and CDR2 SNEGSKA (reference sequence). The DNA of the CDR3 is TGCAGTGCTAGCAAGCGGGAGGGCCTCCACGAGCAGTACTTC. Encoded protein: CSASKREGLHEQYF.

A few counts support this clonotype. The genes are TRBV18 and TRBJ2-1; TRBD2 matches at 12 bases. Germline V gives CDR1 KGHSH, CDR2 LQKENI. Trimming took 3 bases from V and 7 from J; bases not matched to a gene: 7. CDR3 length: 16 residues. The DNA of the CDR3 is TGTGCCAGCTCACCCAATGGACTAGCGGGATTAAATGAGCAGTTCTTC. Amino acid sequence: CASSPNGLAGLNEQFF. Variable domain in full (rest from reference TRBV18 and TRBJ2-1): NAGVMQNPRHLVRRRGQEARLRCSPMKGHSHVYWYRQLPEEGLKFMVYLQKENIIDESGMPKERFSAEFPKEGPSILRIQQVVRGDSAAYFCASSPNGLAGLNEQFFGPGTRLTVL.

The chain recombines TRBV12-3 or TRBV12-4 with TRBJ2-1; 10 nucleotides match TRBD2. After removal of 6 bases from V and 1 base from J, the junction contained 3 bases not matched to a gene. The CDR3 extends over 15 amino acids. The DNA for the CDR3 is TGTGCCAGCAGACGGACTAGCGGTTCCTACAATGAGCAGTTCTTC. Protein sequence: CASRRTSGSYNEQFF.

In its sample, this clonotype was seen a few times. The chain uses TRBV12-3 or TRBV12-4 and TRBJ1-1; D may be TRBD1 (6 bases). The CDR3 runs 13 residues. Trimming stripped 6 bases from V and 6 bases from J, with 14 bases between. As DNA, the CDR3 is TGTGCCAGCAGACGGAGGGGGGCCTCTGAAGCTTTCTTT. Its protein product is CASRRRGASEAFF.

The CDR3 sequence: CASSQERMRTGELFF. CDR3 bases: TGTGCCAGCAGCCAGGAGCGGATGAGGACCGGGGAGCTGTTTTTT. The rearrangement links TRBV3-1 to TRBJ2-2, with D tentatively TRBD2 (5 bases). The germline V and J ends were trimmed by 3 bases and 5 bases, with 13 bases remaining between them. Germline V gene data show CDR1 as LGHDT and CDR2 as YNNKEL (reference sequence). The CDR3 runs 15 residues.

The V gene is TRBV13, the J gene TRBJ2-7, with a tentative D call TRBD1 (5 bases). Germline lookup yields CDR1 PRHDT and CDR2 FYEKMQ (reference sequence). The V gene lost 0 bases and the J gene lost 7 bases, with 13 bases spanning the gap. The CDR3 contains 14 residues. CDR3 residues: CASSLGAGIFEQYV. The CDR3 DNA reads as TGTGCCAGCAGCTTAGGGGCAGGGATCTTTGAGCAGTACGTC.

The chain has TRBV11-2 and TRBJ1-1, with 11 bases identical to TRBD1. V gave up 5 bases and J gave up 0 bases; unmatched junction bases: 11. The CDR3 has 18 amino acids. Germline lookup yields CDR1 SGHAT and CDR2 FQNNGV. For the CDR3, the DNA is TGTGCCAGCAGCCTACTCCGGACAGGGGGCGGAATGAACACTGAAGCTTTCTTT. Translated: CASSLLRTGGGMNTEAFF.

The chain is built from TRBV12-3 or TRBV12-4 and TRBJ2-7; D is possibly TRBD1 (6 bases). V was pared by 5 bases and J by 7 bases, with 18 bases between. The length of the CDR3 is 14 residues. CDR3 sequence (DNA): TGTGCCAGCAGTCTCCGGGACACTCCGGGGGAGCAGTACTTC. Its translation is CASSLRDTPGEQYF.

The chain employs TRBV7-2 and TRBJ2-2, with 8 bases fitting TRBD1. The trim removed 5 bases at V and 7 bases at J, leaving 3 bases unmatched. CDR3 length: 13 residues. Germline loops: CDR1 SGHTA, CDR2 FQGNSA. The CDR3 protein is CASSGQGFGELFF. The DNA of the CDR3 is TGTGCCAGCAGCGGACAGGGTTTCGGGGAGCTGTTTTTT.

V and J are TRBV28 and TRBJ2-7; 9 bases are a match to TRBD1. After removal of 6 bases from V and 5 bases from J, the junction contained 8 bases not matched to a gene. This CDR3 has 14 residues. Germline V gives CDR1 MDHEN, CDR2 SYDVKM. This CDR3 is CASSQGDRDHEQYF. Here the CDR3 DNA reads TGTGCCAGCAGCCAAGGGGACAGGGATCACGAGCAGTACTTC.

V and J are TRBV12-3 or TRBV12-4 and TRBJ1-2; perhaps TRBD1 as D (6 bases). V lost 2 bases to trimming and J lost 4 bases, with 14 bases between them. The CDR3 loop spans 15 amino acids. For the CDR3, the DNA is TGTGCCAGCAGTTTAAGGGGGGGCGATCCCTATGGCTACACCTTC. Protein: CASSLRGGDPYGYTF.